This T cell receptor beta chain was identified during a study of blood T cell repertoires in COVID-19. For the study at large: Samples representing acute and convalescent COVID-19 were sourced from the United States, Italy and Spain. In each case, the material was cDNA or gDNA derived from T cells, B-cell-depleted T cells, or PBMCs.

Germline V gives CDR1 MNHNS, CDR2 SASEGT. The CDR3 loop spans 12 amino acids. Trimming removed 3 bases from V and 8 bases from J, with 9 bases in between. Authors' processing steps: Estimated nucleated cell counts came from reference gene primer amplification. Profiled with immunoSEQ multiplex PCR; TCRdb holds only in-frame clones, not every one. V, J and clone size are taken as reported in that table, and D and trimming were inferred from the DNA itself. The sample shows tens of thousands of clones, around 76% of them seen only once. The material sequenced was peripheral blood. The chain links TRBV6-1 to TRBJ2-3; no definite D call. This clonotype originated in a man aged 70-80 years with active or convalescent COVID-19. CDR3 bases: TGTGCCAGCAGTGATGTTTCGGTTACGCAGTATTTT. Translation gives CASSDVSVTQYF.